Below, one T cell receptor (beta chain) is given with its context. What it recognizes is unknown. PCR employed 60 Vbeta and 13 Jbeta primers. TCRdb's table, derived via immunoSEQ multiplex PCR, lists solely in-frame clones and lacks some. The data contain about 120,000 clones, 60% to 85% of them singletons. This sample stems from a study of cytomegalovirus exposure and HLA in healthy donors. Study results and limitations: High sensitivity and specificity were reportedly achieved when the classifier diagnosed cytomegalovirus status. The study flagged around 160 TCR beta chains as cytomegalovirus-associated. The productive fraction for most TCR beta V segments was about 90% or about 30% in an earlier analysis.

Germline values: CDR1 LNHNV, CDR2 YYDKDF (reference sequence). V gave up 0 bases and J gave up 7 bases, with 15 bases separating them. CDR3 length: 15 amino acids. The TCR sequence derives from a middle-aged woman in good health and CMV-seronegative. Sample: PBMCs. The chain recombines TRBV15 with TRBJ2-5; no definite D call. As DNA, the CDR3 is TGTGCCACCAGCAGAGATACCGGGTCGGTAGTGACCCAGTACTTC. It specifies CATSRDTGSVVTQYF.